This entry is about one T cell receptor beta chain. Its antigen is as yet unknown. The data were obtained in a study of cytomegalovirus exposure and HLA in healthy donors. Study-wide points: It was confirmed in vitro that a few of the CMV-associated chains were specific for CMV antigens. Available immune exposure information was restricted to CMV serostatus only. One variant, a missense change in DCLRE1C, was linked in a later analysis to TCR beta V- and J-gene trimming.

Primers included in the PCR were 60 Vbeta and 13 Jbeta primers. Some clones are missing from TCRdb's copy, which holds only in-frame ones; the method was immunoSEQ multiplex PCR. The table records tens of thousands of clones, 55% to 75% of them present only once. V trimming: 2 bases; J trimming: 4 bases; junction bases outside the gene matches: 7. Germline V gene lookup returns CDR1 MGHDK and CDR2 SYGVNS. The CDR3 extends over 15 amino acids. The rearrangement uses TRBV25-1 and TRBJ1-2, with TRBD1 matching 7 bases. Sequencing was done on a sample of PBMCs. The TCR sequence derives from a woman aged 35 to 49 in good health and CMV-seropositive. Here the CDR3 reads CASSEINRGSYGYTF. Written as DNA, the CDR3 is TGTGCCAGCAGTGAAATCAACAGGGGAAGCTATGGCTACACCTTC.